The 10 T cell receptor beta chains presented below share a single source sample, sequenced in a study of blood T cell repertoires in COVID-19 (dated by TCRdb to 2020 to 2021). Library creation used the immunoSEQ multiplex PCR assay. Here the immuneACCESS table is served through TCRdb, limited to in-frame sequences with V and J called. Missing clones are a known gap in these copies; in checked studies unresolved V genes cover under half, and the rest lacks a known reason. In all, the sample holds around 100,000 clones, and approximately 92% of those were seen once. The top ten constitute roughly 4.2% of the sample. The sequenced sample consisted of peripheral blood. The source of these receptors is a man between 18 and 29 years old with acute or convalescent COVID-19.

The rearrangement links TRBV6-5 to TRBJ1-3, with D perhaps matching TRBD1 (5 bases). Trimming left V 6 bases short and J 4 bases short, with 13 bases between. The germline CDR1 and CDR2 sequences are MNHEY and SVGAGI. The CDR3 contains 14 residues. The CDR3 protein is CASRGGISGNTIYF. The CDR3 nucleotides read TGTGCCAGCAGGGGGGGTATTTCAGGAAACACCATATATTTT.

The chain links TRBV12-3 or TRBV12-4 to TRBJ1-1; perhaps TRBD1 as D (5 bases). The CDR3 runs 13 residues. The ends were cut back, 7 bases at V and 0 bases at J, with 9 bases in the middle. The CDR3 DNA sequence: TGTGCCAGCACCGGACAAGTGAACACTGAAGCTTTCTTT. Protein sequence: CASTGQVNTEAFF.

This chain uses TRBV12-3 or TRBV12-4 with TRBJ1-2; 7 positions match TRBD1. This CDR3 comprises 13 residues. V gave up 5 bases and J gave up 7 bases; unmatched junction bases: 7. For the CDR3, the DNA is TGTGCCAGCAGTGTGGACAGGCTGAGTGGCTACACCTTC. It codes for CASSVDRLSGYTF.

The gene calls are TRBV19 and TRBJ2-2, with a possible D match to TRBD1 (6 bases). Germline CDR1 and CDR2: LNHDA and SQIVND (reference sequence). V dropped 2 bases and J dropped 1 base, with 11 bases sitting between them. The CDR3 has 16 amino acids. CDR3 residues: CASSISGAQNTGELFF. The CDR3 DNA reads TGTGCCAGTAGTATATCAGGGGCCCAGAACACCGGGGAGCTGTTTTTT.

This clone was recorded only once. This sequence joins TRBV29-1 and TRBJ2-2; TRBD1 matches 9 bases. This CDR3 comprises 13 residues. Per the germline V gene, CDR1 is SQVTM and CDR2 is ANQGSEA. V lost 6 bases to trimming and J lost 6 bases; unmatched junction nucleotides: 5. The CDR3 nucleotides are TGCAGCGTAAACAGGGGGCATGCCGGGGAGCTGTTTTTT. Translated: CSVNRGHAGELFF.

The rearrangement uses TRBV18 and TRBJ1-6, with a tentative D call TRBD1 (5 bases). V lost 3 bases to trimming and J lost 8 bases, with 14 bases between them. From germline, CDR1 is KGHSH and CDR2 LQKENI. The length of the CDR3 is 15 residues. CDR3: CASSPSSGRDSPLHF. The CDR3 coding sequence is TGTGCCAGCTCACCCTCTAGCGGCAGGGATTCACCCCTCCACTTT.

The rearrangement joins TRBV7-9 to TRBJ1-5, with D tentatively TRBD1 (6 bases). The CDR3 totals 18 residues. The germline CDR1 and CDR2 sequences are SEHNR and FQNEAQ (reference sequence). Between the trimmed V and J ends, which lost 5 bases and 4 bases, there was a span of 24 bases. CDR3 residues: CASSPTRGEGEVNQPQHF. The CDR3 bases are TGTGCCAGCAGCCCCACTAGGGGGGAGGGGGAGGTGAATCAGCCCCAGCATTTT. The full variable domain, completed using reference TRBV7-9 and TRBJ1-5, is DTGVSQNPRHKITKRGQNVTFRCDPISEHNRLYWYRQTLGQGPEFLTYFQNEAQLEKSRLLSDRFSAERPKGSFSTLEIQRTEQGDSAMYLCASSPTRGEGEVNQPQHFGDGTRLSIL.

The chain has TRBV9 and TRBJ1-1, with 11 bases matching TRBD1. V lost 3 bases and J lost 5; bases outside the gene matches: 6. Per germline, CDR1 SGDLS and CDR2 YYNGEE. The CDR3 consists of 15 residues. CDR3 loop: CASSGDRGFETEAFF. For the CDR3, the DNA is TGTGCCAGCAGCGGGGACAGGGGGTTTGAAACTGAAGCTTTCTTT.

V gene TRBV3-1 (or the pseudogene TRBV3-2) combines with J gene TRBJ1-3, with D tentatively TRBD1 (5 bases). Trimming cost V 0 bases and J 1 base, with 7 bases left between them. The CDR3 loop spans 15 amino acids. Germline V lookup: CDR1 LGHDT, CDR2 YNNKEL (reference sequence). CDR3 residues: CASSQDGASGNTIYF. In DNA, the CDR3 is TGTGCCAGCAGCCAAGATGGGGCGTCTGGAAACACCATATATTTT.

This chain uses TRBV30 with TRBJ1-1; D remains unclear. V shed 4 bases and J shed 5 bases, with 11 bases lying between them. Germline V gene data show CDR1 as GTSNPN and CDR2 as SVGIG (reference sequence). CDR3 length: 12 amino acids. CDR3 coding DNA: TGTGCCTGGACCTCTCCAGGAACTGAAGCTTTCTTT. Translation: CAWTSPGTEAFF.